Given below is one T cell receptor beta chain in context. Its antigen is undetermined. V was clipped by 1 base and J by 3 bases; unmatched bases: 2. This CDR3 spans 14 amino acids. Germline CDR1 and CDR2: SNHLY and FYNNEI. This record belongs to a study of shared clonotypes between healthy human individuals. Background on the study: Researchers assigned three CD4 naive, three CD4 memory, two CD8 naive and one CD8 memory plate to each donor.

Findings and caveats of the study: Clonotypes shared by all four sorted-subset donors had higher generation probabilities than non-shared clonotypes.

The investigators split CD4+ cells into a CD45RA+ naive subset and a CD45RA-negative memory subset. Sequencing was performed with immunoSEQ multiplex PCR; in TCRdb, only in-frame clones are kept and a portion is missing. The table records approximately 2.3 million clones, 90% to 95% of them present only once. Input material: naive CD4+ T cells from PBMCs. Documented subset: CD45RA+ positively selected. The source is a man aged 18 to 30 in good health. Some clones in this sample may be carry-over from other donors' samples. The genes are TRBV2 and TRBJ2-5, with TRBD1 matching 7 bases. CDR3 nucleotides: TGTGCCAGCAGTGAAGATGACAGGGAAGAGACCCAGTACTTC. Protein: CASSEDDREETQYF.